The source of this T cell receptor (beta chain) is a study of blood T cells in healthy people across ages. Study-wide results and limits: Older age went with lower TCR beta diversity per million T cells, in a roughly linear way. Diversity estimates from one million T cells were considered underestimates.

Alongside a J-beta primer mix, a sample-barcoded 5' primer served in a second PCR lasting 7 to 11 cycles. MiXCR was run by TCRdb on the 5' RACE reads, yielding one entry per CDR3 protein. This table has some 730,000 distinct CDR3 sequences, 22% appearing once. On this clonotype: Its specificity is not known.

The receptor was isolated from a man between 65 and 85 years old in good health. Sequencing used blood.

This chain's CDR3 is CASTFRGYEGEQYF. The CDR3 DNA reads TGTGCCAGCACTTTTAGGGGGTATGAGGGCGAGCAGTACTTC. The chain is built from TRBV12-3 or TRBV12-4 and TRBJ2-1, with TRBD1 as a possible D gene (6 bases). The J call may be wrong; the DNA end is better matched by TRBJ2-7. CDR3 length: 14 residues.